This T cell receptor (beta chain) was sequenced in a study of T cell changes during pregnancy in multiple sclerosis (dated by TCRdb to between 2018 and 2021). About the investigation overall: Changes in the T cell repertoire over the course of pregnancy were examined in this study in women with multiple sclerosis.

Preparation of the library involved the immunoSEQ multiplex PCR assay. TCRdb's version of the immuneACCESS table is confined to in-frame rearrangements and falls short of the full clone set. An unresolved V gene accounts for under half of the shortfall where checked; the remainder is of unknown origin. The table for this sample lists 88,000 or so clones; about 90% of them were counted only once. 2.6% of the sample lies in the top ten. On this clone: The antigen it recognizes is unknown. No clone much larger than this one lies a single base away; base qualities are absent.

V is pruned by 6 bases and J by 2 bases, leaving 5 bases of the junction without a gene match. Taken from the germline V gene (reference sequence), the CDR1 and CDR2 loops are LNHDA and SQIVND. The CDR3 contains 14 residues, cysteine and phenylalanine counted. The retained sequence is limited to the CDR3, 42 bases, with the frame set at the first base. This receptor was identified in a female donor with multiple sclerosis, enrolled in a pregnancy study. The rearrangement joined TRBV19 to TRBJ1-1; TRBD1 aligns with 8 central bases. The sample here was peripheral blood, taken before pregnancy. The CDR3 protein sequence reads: CASRDRAYNTEAFF. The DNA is TGTGCCAGTAGGGACAGGGCGTATAACACTGAAGCTTTCTTT.